This TCR beta chain was observed in a study of identical twins. Study-wide findings and caveats: Out-of-frame beta sequences exhibited a weaker degree of excess twin sharing.

A note on this clonotype: Its antigen is unidentified. This may come from a read error, since a much larger clone is one base off.

TCRdb used MiXCR to reprocess the 5' RACE reads, holding one entry per CDR3 protein. The sample carries 1,800,000 or so distinct CDR3 sequences, 25% to 35% recorded once. The germline gives CDR1 SGHRS, CDR2 YFSETQ. There are 14 residues in the CDR3. V was clipped by 1 base and J by 7 bases, with 15 bases between them. J is TRBJ2-7 and V is TRBV5-1, with D possibly TRBD2 on 5 matching bases. Material for sequencing was cord blood. The source of this sequence is a newborn girl in good health. The CDR3 sequence is CASSLRPDYNEQYF. The CDR3 nucleotides read TGCGCCAGCAGCTTGCGACCTGACTACAATGAGCAGTACTTC.